The 27 T cell receptor beta chains presented below share a single source sample, sequenced in a study of cytotoxic CD8 clonotypes in ibrutinib-treated CLL. Clones were read by immunoSEQ multiplex PCR, and TCRdb kept only the in-frame ones, dropping some. The sample lists 15,000 to 20,000 clones; 55% to 80% were seen once. Sample: PBMCs, taken after 12 months of ibrutinib treatment. All receptors come from a human donor with chronic lymphocytic leukemia.

This clone came up a few times. The chain couples TRBV19 to TRBJ1-1; a weak D match, TRBD1 (5 bases). The CDR3 is 14 residues long. Germline V gene lookup returns CDR1 LNHDA and CDR2 SQIVND (reference sequence). The V end lost 3 bases, the J end lost 1 base, and 9 bases lay between the germline ends. Here the CDR3 reads CASSIQGGNTEAFF. CDR3 nucleotide sequence: TGTGCCAGTAGTATCCAGGGTGGGAACACTGAAGCTTTCTTT.

The rearrangement links TRBV11-2 to TRBJ2-5; D remains ambiguous. The germline CDR1 and CDR2 sequences are SGHAT and FQNNGV. The CDR3 length is 11 residues. Trimming took 3 bases from V and 4 from J, leaving 3 bases between them. The CDR3 sequence is CASSFGETQYF. The CDR3 DNA is TGTGCCAGCAGCTTTGGAGAGACCCAGTACTTC.

This chain joins TRBV5-1 and TRBJ2-5; TRBD1 might be the D (6 bases). Germline CDR1 is SGHRS and CDR2 is YFSETQ. CDR3 length: 14 amino acids. V lost 4 bases and J 0 bases, leaving 10 bases between the germline ends. The CDR3 coding sequence is TGCGCCAGCAGCATTGGACAGTACCAAGAGACCCAGTACTTC. Amino acids: CASSIGQYQETQYF.

The V call is TRBV5-6, the J call TRBJ1-2; TRBD1 might be the D (5 bases). The CDR3 sequence is 14 residues long. V lost 0 bases and J 7 bases, leaving 13 bases between the germline ends. Germline values: CDR1 SGHDT, CDR2 YYEEEE. The chain's CDR3 is CASSLEGRVGGYTF. The CDR3 nucleotides read TGTGCCAGCAGCTTGGAGGGCAGGGTGGGTGGCTACACCTTC.

This clone was recorded only once. The rearrangement uses TRBV7-9 and TRBJ2-5; 7 bases map to TRBD1. The CDR3 sequence is 14 residues long. Germline-derived CDR1 and CDR2 are SEHNR and FQNEAQ (reference sequence). The V segment lost 5 bases and the J segment 5 bases; nucleotides outside the gene matches: 8. CDR3: CASSAHQGEETQYF. The CDR3 DNA follows: TGTGCCAGCAGCGCTCATCAGGGGGAGGAGACCCAGTACTTC.

The chain combines TRBV6-5 with TRBJ2-7; the match to TRBD2 covers 8 bases. The V gene's germline CDR1 is MNHEY and CDR2 SVGAGI. This CDR3 has 15 residues. The junction had 8 bases not matched to a gene; V was cut back by 6 bases and J by 1 base. The CDR3 loop reads CASSPRAGVSYEQYF. CDR3 sequence (DNA): TGTGCCAGCAGCCCTAGAGCGGGAGTTTCCTACGAGCAGTACTTC.

The rearrangement joins TRBV5-1 to TRBJ1-3; D perhaps matches TRBD1 (5 bases). Trimming removed 4 bases at V and 6 bases at J, with 17 bases between. Per the germline V gene, CDR1 is SGHRS and CDR2 is YFSETQ. The CDR3 is 15 residues long. The CDR3 reads CASSASGPAINTIYF. CDR3 DNA: TGCGCCAGCAGCGCCTCGGGACCCGCGATAAACACCATATATTTT.

The V and J genes are TRBV5-1 and TRBJ2-2, with 8 bases matching TRBD2. CDR1 is SGHRS and CDR2 is YFSETQ in the germline V gene. CDR3 length: 16 residues. V gave up 4 bases and J gave up 3 bases; unmatched junction bases: 8. This chain's CDR3 is CASSPAGGEDTGELFF. CDR3 sequence (DNA): TGCGCCAGCAGCCCGGCCGGGGGGGAGGACACCGGGGAGCTGTTTTTT.

The chain has TRBV4-2 and TRBJ1-4; possible D gene TRBD1, 5 bases. The CDR3 contains 15 residues. The V and J ends lost 2 bases and 12 bases respectively, with 19 bases between them. In germline, CDR1 is LGHNA, CDR2 YNFKEQ. The DNA of the CDR3 is TGTGCCAGCAGCCAAAGCCCGGGGACCCGTGGGGAACTGTTTTTT. The encoded protein is CASSQSPGTRGELFF.

The chain has TRBV7-9 and TRBJ2-1, with D possibly being TRBD2 (6 bases). CDR3 length: 13 amino acids. The V end was cut by 2 bases, the J end by 8 bases, with 10 bases between. Per the germline V gene, CDR1 is SEHNR and CDR2 is FQNEAQ (reference sequence). Here the CDR3 DNA reads TGTGCCAGCAGCTTAAGCGGGTCCGATGAGCAGTTCTTC. Its protein is CASSLSGSDEQFF.

The V gene is TRBV20-1, the J gene TRBJ1-2, with D tentatively TRBD1 (5 bases). CDR1 is DFQATT, CDR2 SNEGSKA, per germline (reference sequence). The CDR3 runs 10 residues. Trimming took off 6 bases at V and 13 bases at J, with 15 bases between the two ends. The CDR3 reads CSAEPGGGTF. CDR3 in DNA: TGCAGTGCGGAACCGGGGGGGGGCACCTTC.

The V and J genes are TRBV30 and TRBJ1-1; D is unclear. Trimming removed 1 base at V and 5 bases at J, with 11 bases between. CDR1 is GTSNPN, CDR2 SVGIG, per germline (reference sequence). The CDR3 has 13 amino acids. The CDR3 reads CAWSGSPRTEAFF. CDR3 bases: TGTGCCTGGAGTGGATCTCCGCGGACTGAAGCTTTCTTT.

The J gene is TRBJ2-7, the V gene TRBV27; D gene uncertain. The CDR3 extends over 13 amino acids. V lost 5 bases, J lost 6 bases, and 14 bases lay in between. Per the germline V gene, CDR1 is MNHEY and CDR2 is SMNVEV (reference sequence). This CDR3 reads CASSPYDGGEQYF. The CDR3 bases are TGTGCCAGCAGTCCGTATGATGGTGGCGAGCAGTACTTC.

The J gene is TRBJ1-1, the V gene TRBV5-6, with TRBD1 matching over 8 bases. The CDR3 extends over 15 amino acids. The germline gives CDR1 SGHDT, CDR2 YYEEEE. The trim removed 4 bases at V and 1 base at J, leaving 6 bases unmatched. CDR3 protein: CASSLRTGWNTEAFF. In DNA, the CDR3 is TGTGCCAGCAGCCTACGGACAGGGTGGAACACTGAAGCTTTCTTT. Variable domain in full (rest from reference TRBV5-6 and TRBJ1-1): DAGVTQSPTHLIKTRGQQVTLRCSPKSGHDTVSWYQQALGQGPQFIFQYYEEEERQRGNFPDRFSGHQFPNYSSELNVNALLLGDSALYLCASSLRTGWNTEAFFGQGTRLTVV.

This clone was recorded a few times. The chain has TRBV7-3 and TRBJ2-1; no firm D call. The germline gives CDR1 SGHTA, CDR2 FQGTGA. The germline V and J ends were trimmed by 4 bases and 4 bases, with 14 bases remaining between them. The CDR3 is 15 residues long. CDR3 amino acids: CASSSEIEAYNEQFF. The CDR3 nucleotides are TGTGCCAGCAGCTCGGAGATTGAGGCTTACAATGAGCAGTTCTTC.

The V call is TRBV5-1, the J call TRBJ1-4; D is perhaps TRBD1 (5 bases). The germline V gene encodes CDR1 SGHRS and CDR2 YFSETQ. The CDR3 contains 13 residues. Trimming shortened V by 0 bases and J by 7 bases, and 7 bases separated the two germline ends. The CDR3 reads CASSLGQGEKLFF. The CDR3 bases are TGCGCCAGCAGCTTGGGGCAGGGTGAAAAACTGTTTTTT.

This chain joins TRBV9 and TRBJ2-1; D may match TRBD1 or TRBD2 (5 bases each). Germline V gene lookup returns CDR1 SGDLS and CDR2 YYNGEE. CDR3 length: 16 amino acids. The V end was cut by 4 bases, the J end by 7 bases, with 21 bases between. The CDR3 nucleotides read TGTGCCAGCAGCTCTCCTAGCCAGGGTCGCTGGAATGAGCAGTTCTTC. This translates into CASSSPSQGRWNEQFF.

The chain uses TRBV7-9 and TRBJ2-1, with a tentative D call TRBD2 (6 bases). Germline values: CDR1 SEHNR, CDR2 FQNEAQ (reference sequence). This CDR3 contains 13 residues. V gave up 6 bases and J gave up 9 bases, with 15 bases separating them. The CDR3 here is CASRDTLAGEQFF. The CDR3, as DNA: TGTGCCAGCAGAGATACACTAGCCGGTGAGCAGTTCTTC.

This chain joins TRBV11-2 and TRBJ1-2, with 11 bases identical to TRBD1. CDR3 length: 17 amino acids. Germline-derived CDR1 and CDR2 are SGHAT and FQNNGV. V shed 5 bases, J shed 2 bases, and the junction held 10 bases outside the gene matches. The CDR3 loop is CASSTGQGEGGNYGYTF. For the CDR3, the DNA is TGTGCCAGCAGCACGGGACAGGGGGAAGGGGGCAACTATGGCTACACCTTC.

This clone has more than one count but fewer than ten. The rearrangement links TRBV6-5 to TRBJ1-4; 9 positions agree with TRBD1. The CDR3 has 13 residues. Germline lookup yields CDR1 MNHEY and CDR2 SVGAGI. J lost 6 bases, V lost 6 bases, and 2 bases had no gene match. CDR3 sequence (DNA): TGTGCCAGCAGGAGGACAGGGGATGAAAAACTGTTTTTT. It translates to CASRRTGDEKLFF.

V is TRBV9 and J is TRBJ1-3; D perhaps matches TRBD1 (5 bases). V was cut by 0 bases and J by 4 bases, with 8 bases left in between. Germline assignment: CDR1 SGDLS and CDR2 YYNGEE. The CDR3 is 14 residues long. The CDR3 DNA reads as TGTGCCAGCAGCGTAGGAGGGGTAGGAAACACCATATATTTT. Its protein is CASSVGGVGNTIYF.

The chain employs TRBV27 and TRBJ1-2; possibly TRBD1 for D (5 bases). The germline CDR1 and CDR2 sequences are MNHEY and SMNVEV (reference sequence). This CDR3 region has 16 residues. V was shortened by 5 bases and J by 4 bases, with 20 bases between the two germline ends. The CDR3 DNA follows: TGTGCCAGCAGTCGCTCCCTGGGGGGACCTTCCTATGGCTACACCTTC. Amino acid sequence: CASSRSLGGPSYGYTF.

Note on this clone: One junction end does not reproduce the germline sequence, and a read error may be involved. The rearrangement links TRBV10-3 to TRBJ1-5; weak D call: TRBD1 (5 bases). Germline V gene lookup returns CDR1 ENHRY and CDR2 SYGVKD. The CDR3 contains 15 residues. Here the CDR3 DNA reads TGTGCCAGCAGTGAAGCGCCAGGGCAAAATCAGCCCCAGCATTTT. It encodes CASSEAPGQNQPQHF.

The rearrangement links TRBV5-1 to TRBJ1-1; the D is unclear. In germline, CDR1 is SGHRS, CDR2 YFSETQ. CDR3 size: 13 residues. Trimming removed 0 bases at V and 3 bases at J, with 6 bases between. The CDR3 sequence: CASSLVEDTEAFF. CDR3 coding DNA: TGCGCCAGCAGCTTGGTGGAGGACACTGAAGCTTTCTTT.

By proportion, this clone is medium-sized (0.01 to 0.1%). J is TRBJ2-1 and V is TRBV14; D tentatively fits TRBD1 or TRBD2 (5 bases each). The CDR3 length is 15 residues. Trimming shortened V by 0 bases and J by 4 bases, and 10 bases separated the two germline ends. Per germline, CDR1 SGHDN and CDR2 FVKESK. This CDR3 reads CASSQDLGPYNEQFF. CDR3 coding DNA: TGTGCCAGCAGCCAAGATCTGGGACCTTACAATGAGCAGTTCTTC.

The chain carries TRBV28 and TRBJ2-1; 11 bases agree with TRBD1. The CDR3 is 15 residues long. Germline V gene data show CDR1 as MDHEN and CDR2 as SYDVKM. Trimming cost V 7 bases and J 4 bases; bases outside gene matches: 6. The CDR3: CASTPGQGAYNEQFF. In DNA, the CDR3 is TGTGCCAGCACCCCCGGACAGGGGGCGTACAATGAGCAGTTCTTC.

By frequency in the sample, this clone is medium-sized. This chain links TRBV19 with TRBJ2-1, with TRBD1 matching 8 bases. V shed 5 bases and J 7 bases; nucleotides not matched to a gene: 10. CDR1 and CDR2 (germline): LNHDA, SQIVND (reference sequence). The CDR3 is made up of 15 amino acids. The CDR3 loop reads CASSSLRTGRNEQFF. DNA of the CDR3: TGTGCCAGTAGTTCACTCCGGACAGGGAGAAATGAGCAGTTCTTC.